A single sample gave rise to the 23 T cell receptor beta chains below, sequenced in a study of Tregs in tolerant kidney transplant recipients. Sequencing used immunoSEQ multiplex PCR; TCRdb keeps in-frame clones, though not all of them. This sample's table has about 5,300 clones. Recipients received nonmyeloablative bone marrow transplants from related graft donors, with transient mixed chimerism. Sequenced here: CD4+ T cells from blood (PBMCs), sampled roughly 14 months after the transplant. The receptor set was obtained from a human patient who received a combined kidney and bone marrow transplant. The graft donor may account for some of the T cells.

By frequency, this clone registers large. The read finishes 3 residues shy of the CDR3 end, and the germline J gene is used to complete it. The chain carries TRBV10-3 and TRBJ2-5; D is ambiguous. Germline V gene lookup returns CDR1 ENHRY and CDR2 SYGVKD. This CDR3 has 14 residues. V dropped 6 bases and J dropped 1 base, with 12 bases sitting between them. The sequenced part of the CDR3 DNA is TGTGCCATCAGCGGTTCAGGTGTCCAAGAGACC. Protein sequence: CAISGSGVQET. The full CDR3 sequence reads CAISGSGVQETQYF.

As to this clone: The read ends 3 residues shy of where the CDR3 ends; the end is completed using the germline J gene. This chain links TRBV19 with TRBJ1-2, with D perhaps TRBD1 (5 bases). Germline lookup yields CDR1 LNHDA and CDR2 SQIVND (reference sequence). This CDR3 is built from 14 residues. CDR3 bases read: TGTGCCAGTAGTATAAATCTCAGGGCGAGAGGC. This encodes CASSINLRARG. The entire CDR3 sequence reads CASSINLRARGYTF.

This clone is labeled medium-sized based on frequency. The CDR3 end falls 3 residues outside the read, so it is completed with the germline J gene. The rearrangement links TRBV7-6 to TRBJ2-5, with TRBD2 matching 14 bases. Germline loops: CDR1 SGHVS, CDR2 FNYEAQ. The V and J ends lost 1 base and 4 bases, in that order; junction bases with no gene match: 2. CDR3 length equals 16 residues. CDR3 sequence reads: CASSLGGLAGVETQYF. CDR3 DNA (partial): TGTGCCAGCAGCTTAGGGGGACTAGCGGGAGTAGAGACC.

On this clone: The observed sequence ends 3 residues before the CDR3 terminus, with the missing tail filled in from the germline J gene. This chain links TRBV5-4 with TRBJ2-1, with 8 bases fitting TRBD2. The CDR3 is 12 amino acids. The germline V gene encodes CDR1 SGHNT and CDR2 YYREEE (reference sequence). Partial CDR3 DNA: TGTACGGACGGGGGGGCTTACAATGAG. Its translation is CTDGGAYNE. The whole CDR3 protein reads CTDGGAYNEQFF.

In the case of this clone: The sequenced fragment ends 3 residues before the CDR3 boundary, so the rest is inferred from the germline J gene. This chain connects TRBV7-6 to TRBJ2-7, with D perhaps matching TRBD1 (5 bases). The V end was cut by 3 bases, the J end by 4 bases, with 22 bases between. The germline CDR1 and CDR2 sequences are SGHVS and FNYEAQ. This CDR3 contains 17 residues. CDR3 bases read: TGTGCCAGCAGCTTGGGCCCGGTGAGTAGGGGAATTTACGAG. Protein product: CASSLGPVSRGIYE. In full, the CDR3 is CASSLGPVSRGIYEQYF.

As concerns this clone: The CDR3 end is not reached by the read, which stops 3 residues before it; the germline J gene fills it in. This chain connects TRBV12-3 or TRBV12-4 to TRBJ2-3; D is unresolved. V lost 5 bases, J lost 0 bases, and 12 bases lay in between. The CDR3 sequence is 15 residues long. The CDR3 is CASSRHRPSTDTQYF. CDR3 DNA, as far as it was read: TGTGCCAGCAGTCGACACCGTCCTAGCACAGATACG.

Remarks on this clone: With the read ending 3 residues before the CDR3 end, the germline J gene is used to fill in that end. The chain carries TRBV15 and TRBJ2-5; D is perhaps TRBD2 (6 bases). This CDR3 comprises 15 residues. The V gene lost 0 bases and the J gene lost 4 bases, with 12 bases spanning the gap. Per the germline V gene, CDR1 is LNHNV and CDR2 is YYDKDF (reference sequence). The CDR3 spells CATSRDLAGTETQYF. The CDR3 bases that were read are TGTGCCACCAGCAGAGATCTGGCGGGGACAGAGACC.

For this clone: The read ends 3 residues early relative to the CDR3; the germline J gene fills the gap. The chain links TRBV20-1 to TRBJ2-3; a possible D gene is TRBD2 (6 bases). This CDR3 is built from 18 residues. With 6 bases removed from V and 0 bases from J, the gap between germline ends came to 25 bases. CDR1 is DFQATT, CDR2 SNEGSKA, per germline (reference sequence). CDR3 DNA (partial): TGCAGTGCCCGGAACTGGGGGGATACCCTCTCTAGCACAGATACG. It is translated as CSARNWGDTLSSTDT. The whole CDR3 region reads CSARNWGDTLSSTDTQYF.

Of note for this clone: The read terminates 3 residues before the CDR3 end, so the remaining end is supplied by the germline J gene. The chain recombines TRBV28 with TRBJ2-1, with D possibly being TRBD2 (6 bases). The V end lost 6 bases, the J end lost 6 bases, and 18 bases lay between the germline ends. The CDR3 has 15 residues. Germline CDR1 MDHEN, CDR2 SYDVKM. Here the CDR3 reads CASRPPGTPLNEQFF. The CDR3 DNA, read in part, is TGTGCCAGCAGGCCCCCCGGGACTCCCCTCAATGAG. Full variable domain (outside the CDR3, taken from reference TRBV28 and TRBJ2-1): DVKVTQSSRYLVKRTGEKVFLECVQDMDHENMFWYRQDPGLGLRLIYFSYDVKMKEKGDIPEGYSVSREKKERFSLILESASTNQTSMYLCASRPPGTPLNEQFFGPGTRLTVL.

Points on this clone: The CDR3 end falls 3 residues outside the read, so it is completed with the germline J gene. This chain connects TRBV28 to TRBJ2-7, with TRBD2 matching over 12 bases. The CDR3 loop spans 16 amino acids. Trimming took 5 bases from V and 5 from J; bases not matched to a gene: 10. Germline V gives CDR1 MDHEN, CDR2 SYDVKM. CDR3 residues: CASSRITSGRRNEQYF. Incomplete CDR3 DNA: TGTGCCAGCAGTCGAATAACTAGCGGGAGGCGCAACGAG.

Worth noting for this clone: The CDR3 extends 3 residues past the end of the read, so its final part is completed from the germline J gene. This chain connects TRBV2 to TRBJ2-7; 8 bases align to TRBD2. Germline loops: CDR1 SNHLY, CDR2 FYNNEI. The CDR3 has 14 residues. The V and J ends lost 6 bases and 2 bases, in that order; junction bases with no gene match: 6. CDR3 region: CASRPSGGTYEQYF. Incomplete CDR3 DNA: TGTGCCAGCAGACCAAGCGGGGGAACCTACGAG.

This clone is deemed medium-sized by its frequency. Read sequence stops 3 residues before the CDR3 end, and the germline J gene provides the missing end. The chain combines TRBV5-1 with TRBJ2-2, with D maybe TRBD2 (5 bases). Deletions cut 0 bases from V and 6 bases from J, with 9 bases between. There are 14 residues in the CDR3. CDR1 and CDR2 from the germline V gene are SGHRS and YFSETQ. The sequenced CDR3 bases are TGCGCCAGCAGCTTGGCCGGGGTTGCCGGGGAG. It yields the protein CASSLAGVAGE. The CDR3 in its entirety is CASSLAGVAGELFF.

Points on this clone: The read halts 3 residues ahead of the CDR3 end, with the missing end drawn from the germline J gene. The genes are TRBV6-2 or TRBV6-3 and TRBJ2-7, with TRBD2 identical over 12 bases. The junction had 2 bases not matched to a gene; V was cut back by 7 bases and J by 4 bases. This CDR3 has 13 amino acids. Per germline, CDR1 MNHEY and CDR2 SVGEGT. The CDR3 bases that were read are TGTGCCAGCACCGGGACTAGCGGGTACGAG. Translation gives CASTGTSGYE. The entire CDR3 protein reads CASTGTSGYEQYF.

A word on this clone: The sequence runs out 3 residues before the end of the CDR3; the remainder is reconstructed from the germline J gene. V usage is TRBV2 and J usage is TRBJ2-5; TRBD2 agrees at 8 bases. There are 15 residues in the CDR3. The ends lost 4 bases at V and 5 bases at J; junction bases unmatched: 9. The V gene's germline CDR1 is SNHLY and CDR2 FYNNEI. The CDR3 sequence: CASSAPRGVVETQYF. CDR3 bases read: TGTGCCAGCAGTGCCCCGCGGGGGGTGGTTGAGACC.

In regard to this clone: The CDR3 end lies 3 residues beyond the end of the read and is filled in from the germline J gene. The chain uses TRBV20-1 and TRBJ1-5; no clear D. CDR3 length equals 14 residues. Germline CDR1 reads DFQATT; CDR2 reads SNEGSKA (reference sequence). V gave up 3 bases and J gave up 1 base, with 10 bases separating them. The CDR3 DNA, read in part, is TGCAGTGCTAGGTCGGGCGGGAGCAATCAGCCC. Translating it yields CSARSGGSNQP. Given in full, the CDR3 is CSARSGGSNQPQHF.

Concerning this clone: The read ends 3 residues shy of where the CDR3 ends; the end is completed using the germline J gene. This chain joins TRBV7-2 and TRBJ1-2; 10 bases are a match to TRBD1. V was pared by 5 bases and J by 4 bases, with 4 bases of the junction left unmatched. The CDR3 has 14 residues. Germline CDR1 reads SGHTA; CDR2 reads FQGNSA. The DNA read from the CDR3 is TGTGCCAGCAGCCGGGACAGGGGAGCCTATGGC. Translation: CASSRDRGAYG. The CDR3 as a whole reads CASSRDRGAYGYTF.

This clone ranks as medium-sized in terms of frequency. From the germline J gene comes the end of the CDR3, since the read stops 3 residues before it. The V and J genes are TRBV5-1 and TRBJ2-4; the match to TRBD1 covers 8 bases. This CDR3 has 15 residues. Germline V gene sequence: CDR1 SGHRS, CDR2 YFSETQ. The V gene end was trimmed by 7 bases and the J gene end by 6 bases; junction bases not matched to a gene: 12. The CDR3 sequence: CASSPGGQGRNIQYF. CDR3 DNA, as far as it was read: TGCGCCAGCTCCCCCGGAGGACAGGGAAGAAACATT.

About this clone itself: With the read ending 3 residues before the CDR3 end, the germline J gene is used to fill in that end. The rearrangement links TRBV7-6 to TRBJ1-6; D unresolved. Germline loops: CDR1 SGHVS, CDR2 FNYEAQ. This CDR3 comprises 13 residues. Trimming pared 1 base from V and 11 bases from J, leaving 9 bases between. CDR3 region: CASSLEAGAPLHF. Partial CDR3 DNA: TGTGCCAGCAGCTTAGAAGCCGGGGCACCC.

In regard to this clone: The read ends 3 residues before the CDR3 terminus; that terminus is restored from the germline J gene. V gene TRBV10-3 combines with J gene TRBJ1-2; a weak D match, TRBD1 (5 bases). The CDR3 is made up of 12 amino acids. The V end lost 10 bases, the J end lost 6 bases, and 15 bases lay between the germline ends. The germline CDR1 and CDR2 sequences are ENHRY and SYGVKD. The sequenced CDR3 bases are TGTGCCACCTCACAGGTCTTGGATGGC. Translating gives CATSQVLDG. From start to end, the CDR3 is CATSQVLDGYTF.

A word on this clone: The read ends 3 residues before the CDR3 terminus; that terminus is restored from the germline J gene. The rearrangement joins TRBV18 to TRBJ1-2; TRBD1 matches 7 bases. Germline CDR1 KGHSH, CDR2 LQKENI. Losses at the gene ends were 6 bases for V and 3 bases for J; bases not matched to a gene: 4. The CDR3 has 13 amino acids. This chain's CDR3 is CASSFTGDYGYTF. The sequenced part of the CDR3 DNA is TGTGCCAGCTCGTTTACAGGGGACTATGGC. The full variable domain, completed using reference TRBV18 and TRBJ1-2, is NAGVMQNPRHLVRRRGQEARLRCSPMKGHSHVYWYRQLPEEGLKFMVYLQKENIIDESGMPKERFSAEFPKEGPSILRIQQVVRGDSAAYFCASSFTGDYGYTFGSGTRLTVV.

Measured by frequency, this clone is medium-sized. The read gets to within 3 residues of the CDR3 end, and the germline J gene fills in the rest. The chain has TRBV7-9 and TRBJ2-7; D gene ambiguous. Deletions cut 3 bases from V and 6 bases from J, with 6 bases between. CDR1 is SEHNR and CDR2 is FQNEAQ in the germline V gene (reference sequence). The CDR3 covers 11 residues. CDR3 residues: CASSFSGEQYF. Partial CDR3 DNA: TGTGCCAGCAGCTTTAGTGGCGAG. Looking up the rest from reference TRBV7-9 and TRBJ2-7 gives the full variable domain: DTGVSQNPRHKITKRGQNVTFRCDPISEHNRLYWYRQTLGQGPEFLTYFQNEAQLEKSRLLSDRFSAERPKGSFSTLEIQRTEQGDSAMYLCASSFSGEQYFGPGTRLTVT.

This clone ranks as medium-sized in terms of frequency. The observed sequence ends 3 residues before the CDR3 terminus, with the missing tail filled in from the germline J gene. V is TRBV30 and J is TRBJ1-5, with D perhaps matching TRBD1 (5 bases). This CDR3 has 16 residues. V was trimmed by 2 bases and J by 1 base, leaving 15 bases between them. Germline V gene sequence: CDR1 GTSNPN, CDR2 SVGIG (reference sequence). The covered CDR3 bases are TGTGCCTGGAGTCGGGGGGGGAGGGAAAGCAATCAGCCC. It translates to CAWSRGGRESNQP. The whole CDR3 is CAWSRGGRESNQPQHF. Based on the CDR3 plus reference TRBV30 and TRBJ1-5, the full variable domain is SQTIHQWPATLVQPVGSPLSLECTVEGTSNPNLYWYRQAAGRGLQLLFYSVGIGQISSEVPQNLSASRPQDRQFILSSKKLLLSDSGFYLCAWSRGGRESNQPQHFGDGTRLSIL.

CDR3 protein: CASTDTGSYEQYF. CDR3 DNA (partial): TGTGCCAGCACCGATACCGGCTCCTACGAG. The V gene is TRBV7-8, the J gene TRBJ2-7; D gene ambiguous. The read stops 3 residues short of the end of the CDR3; the missing end is completed from the germline J gene. Trimming left V 7 bases short and J 0 bases short, with 10 bases between. Germline loops: CDR1 SGHVS, CDR2 FQNEAQ. The CDR3 has 13 amino acids.